This TCR beta chain was identified during a study of T cells expressing NK-cell markers. Turning to the study itself: Repertoires of TCR beta were obtained from T cells sorted as CD3+CD56+NKG2C+, CD3+CD56+NKG2C- and CD3+CD56-NKG2C+. The authors sequenced eight donors, of whom seven were HCMV-seropositive and one was seronegative. Points from the study as a whole: The leading position in the CD3+CD56-NKG2C+ fraction of a few donors also went to these clonotypes. For several donors, the dominant NKG2C+ clonotypes made up roughly 1.0-7.0% of their CD8+ T cells.

TCRdb reprocessed the 5' RACE reads and keeps a single row for each CDR3 protein, giving no DNA. The sample data list about 450,000 distinct CDR3 sequences. On this clonotype itself: Its cognate antigen is unknown.

Sequenced sample: blood T cells: a sorted CD56 or NKG2C T cell subset, CD4+ or CD8+ T cells, or bulk PBMC T cells (not recorded which). The clonotype comes from a woman between 18 and 70 years old in good health.

CDR3 sequence reads: CASSLQGSTDTQYF. This sequence joins TRBV23-1 and TRBJ2-3; TCRdb calls TRBD1, which cannot be checked without DNA. TRBV23-1 is designated an ORF whose function remains uncertain. The CDR3 runs to 14 residues.